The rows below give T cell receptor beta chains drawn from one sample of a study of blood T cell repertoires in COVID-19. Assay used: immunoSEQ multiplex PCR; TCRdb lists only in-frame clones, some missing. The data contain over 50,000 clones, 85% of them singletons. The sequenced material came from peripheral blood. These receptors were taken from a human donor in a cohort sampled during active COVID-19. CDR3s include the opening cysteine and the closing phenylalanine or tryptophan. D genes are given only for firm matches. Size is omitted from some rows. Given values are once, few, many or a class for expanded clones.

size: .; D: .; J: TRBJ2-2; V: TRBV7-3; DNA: TGTGCCAGCAGCTTAACACAGACCGGGGAGCTGTTTTTT; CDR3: CASSLTQTGELFF
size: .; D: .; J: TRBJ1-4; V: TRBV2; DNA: TGTGCCAGCAGTGTTACAGAAAATGAAAAACTGTTTTTT; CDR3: CASSVTENEKLFF
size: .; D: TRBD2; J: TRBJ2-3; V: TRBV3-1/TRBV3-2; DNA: TGTGCCAGCAGCCAAGATCGGGTAGCGGGAGGCTTGTGGGATACGCAGTATTTT; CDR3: CASSQDRVAGGLWDTQYF
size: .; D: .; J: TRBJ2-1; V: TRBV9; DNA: TGTGCCAGCTGGGAGGTCGCCAATGAGCAGTTCTTC; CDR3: CASWEVANEQFF
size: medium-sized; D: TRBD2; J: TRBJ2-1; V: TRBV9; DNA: TGTGCCAGCAGCCCTAGCGGGAGTACCTACAATGAGCAGTTCTTC; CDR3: CASSPSGSTYNEQFF
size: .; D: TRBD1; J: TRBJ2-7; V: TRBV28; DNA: TGTGCCAGCAGTTCGGGACAGCTAAGGGACTACGAGCAGTACTTC; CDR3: CASSSGQLRDYEQYF
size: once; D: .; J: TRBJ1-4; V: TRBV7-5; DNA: TGTGCCAGAAGCCCACCGGACAGAGATGCAACTAATGAAAAACTGTTTTTT; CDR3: CARSPPDRDATNEKLFF
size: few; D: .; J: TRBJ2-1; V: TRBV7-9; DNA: TGTGCCAGCAGCTTAGCAGGGACTCTCAATGAGCAGTTCTTC; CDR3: CASSLAGTLNEQFF
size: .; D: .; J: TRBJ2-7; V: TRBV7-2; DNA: TGTGCCAGCGCGAGGGTCCTTAGCTACTACGAGCAGTACTTC; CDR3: CASARVLSYYEQYF
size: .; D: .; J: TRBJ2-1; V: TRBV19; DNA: TGTGCCAGCACAACCGGCGCATTATCGGGAGAGCAGTTCTTC; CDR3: CASTTGALSGEQFF
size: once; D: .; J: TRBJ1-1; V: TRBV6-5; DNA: TGTGCCAGCAGTCAGGCGCCCACTGAAGCTTTCTTT; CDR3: CASSQAPTEAFF
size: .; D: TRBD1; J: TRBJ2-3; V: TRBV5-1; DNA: TGCGCCAGCAGCTTGTTAGGACAGGTCACAGATACGCAGTATTTT; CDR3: CASSLLGQVTDTQYF
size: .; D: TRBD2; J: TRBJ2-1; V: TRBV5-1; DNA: TGCGCCAGCAGCGAGGGCGGGGGACTAGCGGGAGTGAGTGAGCAGTTCTTC; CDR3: CASSEGGGLAGVSEQFF
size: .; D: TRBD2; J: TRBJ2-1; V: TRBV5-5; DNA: TGTGCCAGCAGCTTGGCGGGGAATCAGCGGGGGTCCTACAATGAGCAGTTCTTC; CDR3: CASSLAGNQRGSYNEQFF
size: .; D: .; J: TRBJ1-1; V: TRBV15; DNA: TGTGCCACCAGCAGGGACATTAAAAGTGGGAACACTGAAGCTTTCTTT; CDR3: CATSRDIKSGNTEAFF
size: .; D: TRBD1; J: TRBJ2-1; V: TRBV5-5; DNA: TGTGCCAGCGGACCCGAGGACAGGTACAATGAGCAGTTCTTC; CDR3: CASGPEDRYNEQFF
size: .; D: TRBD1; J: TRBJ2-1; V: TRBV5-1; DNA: TGCGCCAGCAGCTTGGAGAGGACAGGGAACGATGAGCAGTTCTTC; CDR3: CASSLERTGNDEQFF
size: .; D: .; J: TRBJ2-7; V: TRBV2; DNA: TGTGCCAGCAACCCATCGGGGGCCTACGAGCAGTACTTC; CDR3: CASNPSGAYEQYF
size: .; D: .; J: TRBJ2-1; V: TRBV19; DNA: TGTGCCAGTACCCACGGGGCGGGATACTCCTACAATGAGCAGTTCTTC; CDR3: CASTHGAGYSYNEQFF
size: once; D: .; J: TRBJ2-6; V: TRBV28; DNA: TGTGCCAGCAGTCACAGGCCCGGCTCTGGGGCCAACGTCCTGACTTTC; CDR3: CASSHRPGSGANVLTF
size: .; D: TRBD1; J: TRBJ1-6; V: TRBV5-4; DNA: TGTGCCAGCAGCCCGCAGGGGGCCCGATCACCCCTCCACTTT; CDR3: CASSPQGARSPLHF
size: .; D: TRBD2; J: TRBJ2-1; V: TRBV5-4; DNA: TGTGCCAGCAGCCGACCGGGACTAGCGGGAGGTACCGACAATGATGAGCAGTTCTTC; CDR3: CASSRPGLAGGTDNDEQFF
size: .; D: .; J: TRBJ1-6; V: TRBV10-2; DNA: TGCGCCAGCAGTGAGTCGAGGTCCAACTCCTATAATTCACCCCTCCACTTT; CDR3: CASSESRSNSYNSPLHF
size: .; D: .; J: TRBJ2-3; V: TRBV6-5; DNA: TGTGCCAGCAGTTACGGCCACCTCACAGATACGCAGTATTTT; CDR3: CASSYGHLTDTQYF
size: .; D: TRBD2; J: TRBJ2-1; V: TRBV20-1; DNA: TGCAGTGCTAGTTTGCGGGAGATATCGTACAATGAGCAGTTCTTC; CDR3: CSASLREISYNEQFF
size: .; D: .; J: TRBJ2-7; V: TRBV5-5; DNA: TGTGCCAGCAGCTTGGAGCCAGGGAATTTATACGAGCAGTACTTC; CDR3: CASSLEPGNLYEQYF
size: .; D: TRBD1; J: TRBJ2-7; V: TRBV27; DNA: TGTGCCAGCAGTGACCGGGACAGGGGGTCCGAGCAGTACTTC; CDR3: CASSDRDRGSEQYF
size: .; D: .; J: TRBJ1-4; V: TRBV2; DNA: TGTGCCAGCGCCAAAGCGGAAGACAATGAAAAACTGTTTTTT; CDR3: CASAKAEDNEKLFF
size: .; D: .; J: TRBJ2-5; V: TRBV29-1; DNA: TGCAGCGCAGTACTAGGTCGAGAGACCCAGTACTTC; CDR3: CSAVLGRETQYF
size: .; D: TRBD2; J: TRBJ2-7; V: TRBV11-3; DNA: TGTGCCAGCAGCTTAGAGGCGGGAGGGCCCGACGAGCAGTACTTC; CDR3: CASSLEAGGPDEQYF
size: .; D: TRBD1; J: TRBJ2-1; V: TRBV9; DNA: TGTGCCAGCAGCGTACCCACCCCAGGGGGCAGTGGGCAGTTCTTC; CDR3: CASSVPTPGGSGQFF
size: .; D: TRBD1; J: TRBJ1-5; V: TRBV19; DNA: TGTGCCAGTAGTATGAGACAGGGGGCGACCCTAGATCAGCCCCAGCATTTT; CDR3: CASSMRQGATLDQPQHF
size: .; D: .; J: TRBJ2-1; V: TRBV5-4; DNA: TGTGCCAGCAGCCCCGACCTCGGGGTAAGGTTCTTC; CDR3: CASSPDLGVRFF
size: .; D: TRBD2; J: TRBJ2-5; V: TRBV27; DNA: TGTGCCAGCAGCCATAGCGGGAGAGGAGAGACCCAGTACTTC; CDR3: CASSHSGRGETQYF
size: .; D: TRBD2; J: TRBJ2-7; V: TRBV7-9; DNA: TGTGCCAGCAGCCCGGGACTAGCGGGGGTGTTTTATGGGTACGAGCAGTACTTC; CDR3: CASSPGLAGVFYGYEQYF
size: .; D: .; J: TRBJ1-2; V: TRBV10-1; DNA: TGCGCCAGCAGTGAGTTCAGGGAAAATGGTGGCTACACCTTC; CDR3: CASSEFRENGGYTF
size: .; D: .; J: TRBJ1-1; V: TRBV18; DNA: TGTGCCAGCTCTCTTAAGACAGCGAACACTGAAGCTTTCTTT; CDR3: CASSLKTANTEAFF
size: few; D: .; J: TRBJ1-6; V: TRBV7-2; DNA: TGTGCCAGCACTTTCCCCGCGGGGGGTCTCAATAATTCACCCCTCCACTTT; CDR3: CASTFPAGGLNNSPLHF
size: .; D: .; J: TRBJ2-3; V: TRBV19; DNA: TGTGCCAGTAGTATAGCGGGAGCCGGCACAGATACGCAGTATTTT; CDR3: CASSIAGAGTDTQYF
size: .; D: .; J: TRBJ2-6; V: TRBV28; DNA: TGTGCCAGCAGTTTTCTAGCCTCCGGGGCCAACGTCCTGACTTTC; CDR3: CASSFLASGANVLTF
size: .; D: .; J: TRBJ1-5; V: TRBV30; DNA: TGTGCCTGGAGTCTTGCAGGACCAAGGGGTCAGCCCCAGCATTTT; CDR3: CAWSLAGPRGQPQHF
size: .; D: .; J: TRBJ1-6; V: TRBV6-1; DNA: TGTGCCAGCAGTGACAGGGTGAATTCACCCCTCCACTTT; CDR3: CASSDRVNSPLHF
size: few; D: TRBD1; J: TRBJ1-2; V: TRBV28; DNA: TGTGCCAGCCTCCCAGGGGACAGACCCCGGGGCTACACCTTC; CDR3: CASLPGDRPRGYTF
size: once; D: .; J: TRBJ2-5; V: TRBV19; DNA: TGTGCCAGTAGTATGTTGCATAACACACAAGAGACCCAGTACTTC; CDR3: CASSMLHNTQETQYF
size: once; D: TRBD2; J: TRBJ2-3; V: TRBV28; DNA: TGTGCCAGCAGGCAGGGAGGGGGCACAGATACGCAGTATTTT; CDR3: CASRQGGGTDTQYF
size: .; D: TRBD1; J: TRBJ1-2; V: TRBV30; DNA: TGTGCCTGGAGTGGGAAGTCAGGGGGCCTATCTGGCTACACCTTC; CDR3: CAWSGKSGGLSGYTF
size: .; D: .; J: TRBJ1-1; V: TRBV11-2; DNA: TGTGCCAGCAGCCCGGGGAGGGGGGGGCGGAACACTGAAGCTTTCTTT; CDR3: CASSPGRGGRNTEAFF
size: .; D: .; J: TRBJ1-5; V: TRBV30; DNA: TGTGCCTGGAGTCCGCCCCGGATTGTTCGAGGTCAGCCCCAGCATTTT; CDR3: CAWSPPRIVRGQPQHF
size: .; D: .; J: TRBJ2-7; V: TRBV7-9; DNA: TGTGCCAGCATACTGGCGGGGAGCTACGAGCAGTACTTC; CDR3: CASILAGSYEQYF
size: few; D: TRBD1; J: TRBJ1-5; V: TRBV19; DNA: TGTGCCAGTAGAGGGGGCGGCAATCAGCCCCAGCATTTT; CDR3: CASRGGGNQPQHF
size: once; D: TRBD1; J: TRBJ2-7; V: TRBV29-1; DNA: TGCAGCGTTGACGGACAGGGGGCTTACGAGCAGTACTTC; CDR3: CSVDGQGAYEQYF
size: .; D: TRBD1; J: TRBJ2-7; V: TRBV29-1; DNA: TGCAGCGTTGTTCGGGGACAGGGCTCCTACGAGCAGTACTTC; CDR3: CSVVRGQGSYEQYF
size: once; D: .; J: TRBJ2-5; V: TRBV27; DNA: TGTGCCAGCAGTTCAGAGGCTACCGCCAGAACGGAGACCCAGTACTTC; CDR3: CASSSEATARTETQYF
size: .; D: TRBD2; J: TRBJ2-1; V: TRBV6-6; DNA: TGTGCCAGCAGTTACCAGACTAGCGGCTACAATGAGCAGTTCTTC; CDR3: CASSYQTSGYNEQFF
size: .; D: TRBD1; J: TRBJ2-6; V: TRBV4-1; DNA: TGCGCCAGCAGCCAAGGGACAGGCCGATTAGCTAGCTCTGGGGCCAACGTCCTGACTTTC; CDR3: CASSQGTGRLASSGANVLTF
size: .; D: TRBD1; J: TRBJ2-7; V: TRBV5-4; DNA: TGTGCCAGCAGCTTGTTGGGACAGGGGCCCTACGAGCAGTACTTC; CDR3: CASSLLGQGPYEQYF
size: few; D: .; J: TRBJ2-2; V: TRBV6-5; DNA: TGTGCCAGCAGTTCCTACGACTTGAACACCGGGGAGCTGTTTTTT; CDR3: CASSSYDLNTGELFF